These 3 T cell receptor beta chains originate from one sample sequenced in a study of blood T cell repertoires in COVID-19. Using immunoSEQ multiplex PCR, the repertoire was profiled, and TCRdb retains in-frame clones only, with some absent. The sample contains 490,000 or so clones, 88% of which appear only once. Sample: PBMCs or T cells enriched from blood (not recorded which). These receptors came from a woman aged 40 to 50 who had recovered from COVID-19.

The V and J genes are TRBV5-8 and TRBJ2-1; D is uncertain. Germline V lookup: CDR1 SGHTS, CDR2 YDEGEE. The CDR3 runs to 13 residues. Trimming cost V 2 bases and J 3 bases, with 6 bases left between them. The CDR3 here is CASSLVSYNEQFF. The DNA of the CDR3 is TGTGCCAGCAGCTTAGTCAGCTACAATGAGCAGTTCTTC.

This clone was detected only once. J is TRBJ1-6 and V is TRBV6-5; D gene unclear. CDR1 is MNHEY, CDR2 SVGAGI, per germline. CDR3 length: 15 residues. V was trimmed by 8 bases and J by 6 bases, leaving 17 bases between them. CDR3 sequence reads: CASDPSMRGNSPLHF. The CDR3 nucleotides read TGTGCCAGCGACCCAAGCATGCGGGGTAATTCACCCCTCCACTTT.

The chain joins TRBV19 to TRBJ2-1; no clear D gene. Germline lookup yields CDR1 LNHDA and CDR2 SQIVND (reference sequence). The CDR3 spans 14 residues. With 5 bases removed from V and 4 bases from J, the gap between germline ends came to 12 bases. DNA of the CDR3: TGTGCCAGTAGTTCCCTAGAGACGTACAATGAGCAGTTCTTC. As protein: CASSSLETYNEQFF.